Given below is one TCR beta chain in context. Its specificity is not known. MiXCR, run by TCRdb on the RT-PCR reads, gives a single entry per CDR3 protein. Of roughly 500,000 distinct CDR3 sequences in the sample, roughly 27% were seen once. This record belongs to a study of response to subunit inactivated influenza vaccine. Germline V gene sequence: CDR1 SGHRS, CDR2 YFSETQ. CDR3 length: 13 residues. The ends lost 7 bases at V and 1 base at J; junction bases unmatched: 1. Study-wide results and limits: New T cells are recruited in small numbers by each seasonal influenza vaccination, according to the authors' suggestion.

The sequences come from CD4+ T cells sorted from PBMCs, collected about 5 days after vaccination. The TCR sequence derives from a man aged 50-60 years who received an inactivated influenza vaccine. V gene TRBV5-1 combines with J gene TRBJ2-3, with TRBD1 matching 9 bases. CDR3 nucleotides: TGCGCCAGCGGGACAGGGCGCACAGATACGCAGTATTTT. Amino acids: CASGTGRTDTQYF.